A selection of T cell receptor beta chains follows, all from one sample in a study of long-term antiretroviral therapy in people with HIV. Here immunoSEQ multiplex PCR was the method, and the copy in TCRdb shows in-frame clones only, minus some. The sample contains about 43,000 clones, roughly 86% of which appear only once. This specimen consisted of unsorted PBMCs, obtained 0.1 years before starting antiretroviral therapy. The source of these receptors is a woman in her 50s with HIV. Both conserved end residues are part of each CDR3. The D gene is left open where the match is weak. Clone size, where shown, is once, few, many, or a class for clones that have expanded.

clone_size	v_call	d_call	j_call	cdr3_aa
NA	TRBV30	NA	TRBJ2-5	CAWSEGGPGETQYF
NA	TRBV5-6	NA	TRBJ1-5	CASTNGRGGDQPQHF
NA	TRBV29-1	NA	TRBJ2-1	CSVEKTPLGNEQFF
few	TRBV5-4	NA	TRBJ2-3	CASSRTYPDTQYF
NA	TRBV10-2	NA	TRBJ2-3	CASRVGLLRDTQYF
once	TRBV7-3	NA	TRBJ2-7	CASKRTGQPYEQYF
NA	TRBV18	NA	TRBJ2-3	CASSPGAGRPGGTQYF
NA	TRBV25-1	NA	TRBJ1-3	CASSEKISGNTIYF
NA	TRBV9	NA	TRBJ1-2	CASSVEGMAYGYTF
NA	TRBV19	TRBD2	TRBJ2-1	CASSRGGGAISYNEQFF
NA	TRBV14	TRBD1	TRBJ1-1	CASSRKTGTGGTEAFF
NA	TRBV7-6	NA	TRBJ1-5	CASSLLNQPQHF
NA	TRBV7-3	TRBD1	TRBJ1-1	CASSSAGGTEAFF
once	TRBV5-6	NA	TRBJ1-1	CASSLYRRGAFF
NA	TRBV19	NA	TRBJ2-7	CASSIYGPYEQYF
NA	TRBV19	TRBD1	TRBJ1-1	CASSITGGNTEAFF
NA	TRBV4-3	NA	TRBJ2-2	CASSRTGTNTGELFF
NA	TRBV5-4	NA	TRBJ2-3	CASSLDTTDTQYF
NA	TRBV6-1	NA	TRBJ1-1	CASTRVAESLAFF
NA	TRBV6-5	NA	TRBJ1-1	CASSYRELNTEAFF
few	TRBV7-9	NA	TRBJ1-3	CASSLGGQPVNTIYF
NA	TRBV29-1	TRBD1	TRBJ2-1	CSVDVSGQGAGNEQFF
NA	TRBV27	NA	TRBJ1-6	CASSPTRPSLSSYNSPLHF
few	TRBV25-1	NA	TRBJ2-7	CASNQGSEQYF
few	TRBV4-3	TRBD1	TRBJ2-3	CASSQDGTGGTDTQYF
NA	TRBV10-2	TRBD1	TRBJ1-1	CASRDRENTEAFF
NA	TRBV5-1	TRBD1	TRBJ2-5	CASSLEGTDQETQYF
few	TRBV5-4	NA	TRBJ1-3	CASSLTAGNTIYF
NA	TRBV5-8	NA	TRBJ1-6	CASSLDTANNSPLHF
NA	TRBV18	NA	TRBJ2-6	CASFGVSGANVLTF
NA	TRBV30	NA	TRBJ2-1	CAWEGTSYNEQFF
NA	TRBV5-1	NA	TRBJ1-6	CASRGGNNSPLHF
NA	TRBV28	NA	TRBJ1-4	CASSLYTGGGTNEKLFF
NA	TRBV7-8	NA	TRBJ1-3	CASSLEAGRLSSGNTIYF